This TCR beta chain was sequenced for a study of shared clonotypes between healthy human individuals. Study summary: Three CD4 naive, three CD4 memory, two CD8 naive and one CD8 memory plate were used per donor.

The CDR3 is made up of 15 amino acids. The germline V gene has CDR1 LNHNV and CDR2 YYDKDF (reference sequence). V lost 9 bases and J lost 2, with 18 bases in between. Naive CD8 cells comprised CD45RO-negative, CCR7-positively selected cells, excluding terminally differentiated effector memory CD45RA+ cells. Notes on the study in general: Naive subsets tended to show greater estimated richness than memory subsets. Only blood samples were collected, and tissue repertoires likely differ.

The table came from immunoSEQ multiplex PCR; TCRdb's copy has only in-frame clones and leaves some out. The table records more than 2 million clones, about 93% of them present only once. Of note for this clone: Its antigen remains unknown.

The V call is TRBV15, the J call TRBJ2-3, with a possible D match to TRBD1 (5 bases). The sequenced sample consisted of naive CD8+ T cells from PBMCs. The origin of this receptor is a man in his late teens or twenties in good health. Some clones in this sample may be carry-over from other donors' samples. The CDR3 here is CATKLQASITDTQYF. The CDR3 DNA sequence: TGTGCCACTAAGTTACAGGCCTCGATCACAGATACGCAGTATTTT.